These T cell receptor beta chains were read from a single sample in a study of blood T cell repertoires in COVID-19. TCRdb's copy holds only in-frame clones and misses some; the assay was immunoSEQ multiplex PCR. The sample includes under 150,000 clones, about 88% seen only once; the top ten take more than 7%. Sequenced input: peripheral blood. Receptors were obtained from a woman aged 70 to 79 who had recovered from COVID-19. Both conserved end residues are part of each CDR3. The D gene is left open where the match is weak.

J,V,D,length,CDR3,DNA
TRBJ2-2,TRBV7-9,NA,16,CASSLARSANTGELFF,TGTGCCAGCAGCTTAGCGAGGAGCGCGAACACCGGGGAGCTGTTTTTT
TRBJ2-3,TRBV15,NA,18,CATSIPPGRGPSADTQYF,TGTGCCACCAGCATCCCCCCCGGGCGGGGGCCGTCCGCAGATACGCAGTATTTT
TRBJ1-1,TRBV6-5,NA,11,CASRNQGEAFF,TGTGCCAGCAGGAACCAGGGTGAAGCTTTCTTT
TRBJ2-5,TRBV6-2/TRBV6-3,NA,14,CASSYAGIEETQYF,TGTGCCAGCAGTTACGCGGGGATAGAAGAGACCCAGTACTTC
TRBJ1-2,TRBV28,NA,13,CASSTGRNYGYTF,TGTGCCAGCAGCACAGGGCGTAACTATGGCTACACCTTC
TRBJ1-5,TRBV15,NA,15,CATSRDLGVGQPQHF,TGTGCCACCAGCAGAGATCTGGGCGTAGGTCAGCCCCAGCATTTT
TRBJ2-7,TRBV28,TRBD1,14,CASSFRDSYYEQYF,TGTGCCAGCAGTTTCCGGGACAGCTACTACGAGCAGTACTTC
TRBJ1-2,TRBV18,TRBD1,17,CASSPPGQGANNYGYTF,TGTGCCAGCTCACCGCCGGGACAGGGGGCGAATAACTATGGCTACACCTTC
TRBJ2-7,TRBV3-1/TRBV3-2,TRBD2,16,CASSQSWGGSSYEQYF,TGTGCCAGCAGCCAATCGTGGGGCGGGAGCTCCTACGAGCAGTACTTC
TRBJ1-1,TRBV7-9,NA,15,CASSPYRQIYTEAFF,TGTGCCAGCAGCCCCTACCGACAGATTTACACTGAAGCTTTCTTT
TRBJ2-7,TRBV5-5,NA,12,CASSFRAYEQYF,TGTGCCAGCAGCTTCCGGGCCTACGAGCAGTACTTC
TRBJ2-1,TRBV11-3,TRBD2,15,CASSSRGTTHNEQFF,TGTGCCAGCAGCTCCCGGGGGACTACCCACAATGAGCAGTTCTTC
TRBJ2-7,TRBV7-8,NA,12,CASSPRGYEQYF,TGTGCCAGCAGCCCCAGGGGTTACGAGCAGTACTTC
TRBJ2-5,TRBV24-1,NA,12,CATRGRQETQYF,TGTGCCACCAGGGGCAGGCAAGAGACCCAGTACTTC
TRBJ2-7,TRBV25-1,TRBD1,14,CASSVGGNLYEQYF,TGTGCCAGCAGTGTAGGGGGCAACTTGTACGAGCAGTACTTC
TRBJ2-3,TRBV5-1,TRBD2,17,CASSLRGLAGHTDTQYF,TGCGCCAGCAGTTTGAGGGGACTAGCGGGGCACACAGATACGCAGTATTTT
TRBJ1-4,TRBV30,NA,13,CAWAETANEKLFF,TGTGCCTGGGCCGAGACAGCTAATGAAAAACTGTTTTTT
TRBJ2-2,TRBV5-1,NA,15,CASSRIGGADGELFF,TGCGCCAGCAGCCGTATTGGGGGCGCGGACGGGGAGCTGTTTTTT
TRBJ1-2,TRBV5-1,NA,14,CASSERDSRAGYTF,TGCGCCAGCAGCGAACGGGACTCGAGGGCCGGCTACACCTTC
TRBJ1-4,TRBV2,TRBD1,14,CASRADRGPEKLFF,TGTGCCAGCAGGGCAGACAGGGGCCCTGAAAAACTGTTTTTT
TRBJ2-3,TRBV9,NA,15,CASSSQSRTTDTQYF,TGTGCCAGCAGCTCGCAGTCCCGAACCACAGATACGCAGTATTTT
TRBJ2-3,TRBV4-2,NA,18,CASSQERGSGTKRDTQYF,TGTGCCAGCAGCCAAGAGCGGGGCAGCGGGACAAAGAGAGATACGCAGTATTTT
TRBJ2-5,TRBV30,TRBD2,12,CAWSVGGETQYF,TGTGCCTGGAGTGTGGGAGGGGAGACCCAGTACTTC
TRBJ1-1,TRBV7-6,TRBD1,14,CASSPRGTNTEAFF,TGTGCCAGCAGCCCCAGGGGGACGAACACTGAAGCTTTCTTT
TRBJ2-3,TRBV4-2,TRBD2,17,CASSQDQRGGGGDTQYF,TGTGCCAGCAGCCAGGACCAGCGGGGGGGCGGGGGAGATACGCAGTATTTT
TRBJ2-7,TRBV18,NA,15,CASSPSSGERSEQYF,TGTGCCAGCTCACCATCAAGTGGGGAGCGGAGCGAGCAGTACTTC
TRBJ2-2,TRBV2,TRBD1,14,CASTLEQGSGELFF,TGTGCCAGCACCCTCGAACAGGGGTCCGGGGAGCTGTTTTTT
TRBJ2-3,TRBV11-3,TRBD2,15,CAPNHPAGSTDTQYF,TGTGCCCCTAATCATCCAGCGGGGAGCACAGATACGCAGTATTTT
TRBJ2-3,TRBV30,NA,12,CAWTGGLDTQYF,TGTGCCTGGACGGGGGGCTTAGATACGCAGTATTTT
TRBJ2-1,TRBV28,TRBD1,15,CASSFLLTGDNEQFF,TGTGCCAGCAGTTTCCTCCTCACAGGGGACAATGAGCAGTTCTTC
TRBJ2-3,TRBV24-1,TRBD2,16,CATSDFGLAGADTQYF,TGTGCCACCAGTGATTTTGGGCTAGCGGGGGCAGATACGCAGTATTTT
TRBJ1-1,TRBV10-3,NA,15,CAISEPLRGNTEAFF,TGTGCCATCAGTGAGCCCTTAAGGGGGAACACTGAAGCTTTCTTT
TRBJ1-3,TRBV19,NA,18,CASSLKGGGSLSGNTIYF,TGTGCCAGTAGTCTCAAAGGTGGCGGATCCCTCTCTGGAAACACCATATATTTT
TRBJ1-3,TRBV4-3,NA,15,CASSQDSRGRDTIYF,TGCGCCAGCAGCCAAGATTCAAGGGGGAGGGACACCATATATTTT
TRBJ1-2,TRBV5-6,TRBD1,14,CASSLGDRGIGYTF,TGTGCCAGCAGCTTGGGGGACAGGGGGATTGGCTACACCTTC
TRBJ1-1,TRBV7-2,NA,14,CASSSGNRRTEAFF,TGTGCCAGCAGCTCGGGAAATCGGAGGACTGAAGCTTTCTTT
TRBJ2-2,TRBV5-5,TRBD1,15,CASNFRQGRTGELFF,TGTGCCAGCAACTTCCGACAGGGAAGGACCGGGGAGCTGTTTTTT
TRBJ1-2,TRBV15,NA,14,CATSRAGQGYGYTF,TGTGCCACCAGCAGAGCCGGGCAGGGGTATGGCTACACCTTC
TRBJ2-2,TRBV10-3,TRBD2,15,CAISSSGKSPGELFF,TGTGCCATCAGCTCTAGCGGGAAATCACCCGGGGAGCTGTTTTTT
TRBJ2-1,TRBV4-1,TRBD2,15,CASSQDYGGSAGQFF,TGCGCCAGCAGCCAAGATTACGGGGGGTCCGCCGGGCAGTTCTTC
TRBJ2-1,TRBV28,TRBD2,14,CASSLAGGPNEQFF,TGTGCCAGCAGTCTTGCGGGGGGCCCCAATGAGCAGTTCTTC